This T cell receptor beta chain was retrieved from a study of Ad26.COV2.S vaccination and SARS-CoV-2 variants. Study context: This donor came from the COV1001 trial of Ad26.COV2.S.

Study results and limitations: It is possible that the TCR breadth and depth analyses underestimated the total T cell responses. Placebo recipients trailed vaccine recipients in spike-specific TCR breadth. Placebo and vaccine recipients had non-spike TCR breadth that was similar.

Notes on this clone: Its antigen is unidentified.

As for treatment: roughly 18 received Ad26.COV2.S at low or high dose, single or two shots; several received placebo; per-sample allocation not given. Day 63 following the first vaccine or placebo injection was when the samples were taken. Only in-frame clones appear in the TCRdb table, and some are missing; sequencing was by immunoSEQ multiplex PCR. The sample lists 350,000 to 500,000 clones; 75% to 95% were seen once. This CDR3 spans 19 amino acids. V gave up 1 base and J gave up 3 bases; unmatched junction bases: 10. Per the germline V gene, CDR1 is MGHRA and CDR2 is YSYEKL. Sample: peripheral blood, taken in a trial of Ad26.COV2.S vaccine versus placebo. The TCR sequence derives from a person aged 18-65 years who received the Ad26.COV2.S COVID-19 vaccine or a placebo. This chain links TRBV4-1 with TRBJ2-1, with 12 bases lining up with TRBD2. CDR3 in amino acids: CASSQVQSSGRAFYNEQFF. In DNA form, the CDR3 reads TGCGCCAGCAGCCAAGTTCAGTCTAGCGGGAGGGCCTTCTACAATGAGCAGTTCTTC.